This TCR beta chain appears in the sequencing data of a study of OX40 agonist ivuxolimab in advanced cancers. Study-level results: In CD8+ T cells, expanded clones were on average more numerous than in CD4+. Within 6 weeks, CD4+ and CD8+ blood T cells expanded clonally at 0.1 to 3.0 mg/kg.

Profiling relied on immunoSEQ multiplex PCR, and the TCRdb table lists in-frame clones only, not all of them. Altogether over 65,000 clones are present, 70% to 90% being singletons, with the ten largest covering about 8%. In the case of this clone: Its specificity is unknown.

The CDR3 is made up of 19 amino acids. Trimming removed 1 base from V and 2 bases from J, with 21 bases in between. Germline V CDR1 and CDR2: SGHTA, FQGNSA. This receptor was identified in an adult with an advanced solid tumor such as melanoma, head and neck, liver or kidney cancer. Sequencing was performed on CD4+ or CD8+ T cells sorted from blood, taken in a trial of the OX40 agonist ivuxolimab. The rearrangement uses TRBV7-2 and TRBJ1-3; D unclear. The CDR3 sequence is CASSLVSPDLVSAGNTIYF. In DNA form, the CDR3 reads TGTGCCAGCAGCTTAGTCTCCCCCGATCTGGTCTCGGCTGGAAACACCATATATTTT.